This T cell receptor (beta chain) emerged from a study of metastatic and nonmetastatic thyroid tumors. Looking at the study overall: The study looked at repertoires side by side in blood and in tumor or nodule tissue from malignant and benign thyroid patients. Whole-study results and caveats: For both blood and tumor, malignant thyroid tumors reportedly showed significantly higher TCR beta diversity than benign nodules did.

Methods used by the authors: Clinicopathological groups supplied CDR3 differences that were used to build a distant-metastasis classifier for papillary thyroid cancer. MiXCR re-clonotyped the PCR reads for TCRdb. The V and J calls here are based on TCRdb, not the publication. Of under 50,000 clones in the sample, around 18% were seen once. At least ten counts were recorded for this clone. What it recognizes is unknown. Patients were all untreated before their thyroid surgery. The CDR3 spans 18 residues. Trimming shortened V by 6 bases and J by 0 bases, and 18 bases separated the two germline ends. Germline V gives CDR1 MGHDK, CDR2 SYGVNS.

The source material was tumor tissue. This sequence was found in a female donor with papillary thyroid cancer or a benign thyroid nodule (not recorded which). Some clones in this sample may be carry-over from other donors' samples. The chain employs TRBV25-1 and TRBJ2-6; possibly TRBD1 or TRBD2 for D (5 bases each). The CDR3 loop reads CASSPPQGVISGANVLTF. CDR3 sequence (DNA): TGTGCCAGCAGCCCCCCCCAGGGAGTTATCTCTGGGGCCAACGTCCTGACTTTC.